This record covers a single T cell receptor beta chain. This entry belongs to a study of T cell responses to AZD1222 COVID-19 vaccine. TCRdb's copy holds only in-frame clones and misses some; the assay was immunoSEQ multiplex PCR. There are roughly 55,000 clones in the sample; about 90% occur only once, and under 2% lies in the top ten. The source of this sequence is an adult in good health. The material was peripheral blood, obtained on day 0 of AZD1222 vaccination.

The CDR3 region has the DNA TGTGCCAGTAGTATTGGGAGGACTAGCGGGAGATCGGCAGATACGCAGTATTTT. This translates into CASSIGRTSGRSADTQYF. The rearrangement uses TRBV19 and TRBJ2-3, with 13 nucleotides matching TRBD2. V shed 3 bases and J 4 bases; nucleotides not matched to a gene: 10. The CDR3 loop spans 18 amino acids. The V gene's germline CDR1 is LNHDA and CDR2 SQIVND (reference sequence).